A selection of T cell receptor beta chains follows, all from one sample in a study of cytomegalovirus exposure and HLA in healthy donors. Libraries were prepared by immunoSEQ multiplex PCR; TCRdb keeps only in-frame clonotypes and omits some of them. The repertoire holds tens of thousands of clones, with more than 85% as singletons. The sequenced sample was PBMCs. These receptors all stem from a man aged 18 to 30 in good health and CMV-seropositive. Each CDR3 is given with its conserved first and last residue. A D gene is named only where the DNA matches it firmly. Only some rows state a clone size, as once, few, many or a class for expanded clones.

j_call v_call d_call clone_size cdr3_nt cdr3_aa
TRBJ2-2 TRBV18 TRBD1 NA TGTGCCAGCTCACCGCCCGGGACAGTGAACACCGGGGAGCTGTTTTTT CASSPPGTVNTGELFF
TRBJ2-1 TRBV28 TRBD2 NA TGTGCCAGCAGTCGACCTAGCGGGAGAAGCAATGAGCAGTTCTTC CASSRPSGRSNEQFF
TRBJ2-1 TRBV2 TRBD2 NA TGTGCCAGCAGAGAAACCTCCGGGACTAGCGGTTACAATGAGCAGTTCTTC CASRETSGTSGYNEQFF
TRBJ1-2 TRBV7-3 TRBD1 NA TGTGCCAGCAGCCCGGGACAGGGGTATGGCTACACCTTC CASSPGQGYGYTF
TRBJ2-3 TRBV30 TRBD1 NA TGTGCCTGGGGGATAGGGGGCGCCCAGGCAGATACGCAGTATTTT CAWGIGGAQADTQYF
TRBJ2-1 TRBV6-6 NA NA TGTGCCAGCAGGAACAGGGATGTAGCCTACAATGAGCAGTTCTTC CASRNRDVAYNEQFF
TRBJ2-7 TRBV7-2 TRBD1 NA TGTGCCAGCAGCTTGGGGACAGTCTACGAGCAGTACTTC CASSLGTVYEQYF
TRBJ2-7 TRBV2 NA NA TGTGCCAGCAGTGATAGGACTTCGGGAACCTACGAGCAGTACTTC CASSDRTSGTYEQYF
TRBJ2-3 TRBV15 NA NA TGTGCCACCAGCAGAGATTGGCGGCGGGAAGGTGATACGCAGTATTTT CATSRDWRREGDTQYF
TRBJ2-7 TRBV2 NA NA TGTGCCAGCAGTGAAGCAGGGGTCCAGTACTTC CASSEAGVQYF
TRBJ2-2 TRBV27 NA NA TGTGCCAGCAGTTTTCCTCGATCAGGGAGGTCCCCCGGGGAGCTGTTTTTT CASSFPRSGRSPGELFF
TRBJ1-1 TRBV5-6 TRBD1 NA TGTGCCAGCAAGCCGCGGGACAGAGGTCCTGAAGCTTTCTTT CASKPRDRGPEAFF
TRBJ2-1 TRBV6-1 TRBD2 few TGTGCCAGCAGTGAACTTGCGGGAGACTACAATGAGCAGTTCTTC CASSELAGDYNEQFF
TRBJ1-4 TRBV2 NA NA TGTGCCAGCAGGGTGAGCACTAATGAAAAACTGTTTTTT CASRVSTNEKLFF
TRBJ2-7 TRBV6-1 NA NA TGTGCCAGCAGTACAGAGACAGCCCTGAGGGAGCAGTACTTC CASSTETALREQYF
TRBJ2-1 TRBV4-2 TRBD2 NA TGTGCCAGCAGCCAAGAGTTCGGAGCGGGAGGGCCGGGGGAGCAGTTCTTC CASSQEFGAGGPGEQFF
TRBJ1-5 TRBV28 NA once TGTGCCAGCAGTACGTTAAAGGGGAAGGGTTTGCCCCAGCATTTT CASSTLKGKGLPQHF
TRBJ2-1 TRBV7-9 TRBD2 NA TGTGCCAGCAGATCCGATAGCGGGAGTCGCGACAATGAGCAGTTCTTC CASRSDSGSRDNEQFF
TRBJ2-7 TRBV9 TRBD2 NA TGTGCCAGCAGCTCGACTAGCGAGAACTACGAGCAGTACTTC CASSSTSENYEQYF
TRBJ2-3 TRBV5-1 TRBD1 NA TGCGCCAGCAGCTTGGTCGGACAGGGCGGAGATACGCAGTATTTT CASSLVGQGGDTQYF
TRBJ1-1 TRBV10-1 TRBD1 once TGCGCCAGCAGTGAGTCAAGGGGGCGCCTCTCTGGTGAAGCTTTCTTT CASSESRGRLSGEAFF
TRBJ2-3 TRBV9 TRBD2 few TGTGCCAGCAGCGTGAGGGGACTAGCGGACACAGATACGCAGTATTTT CASSVRGLADTDTQYF
TRBJ2-7 TRBV5-1 TRBD1 NA TGCGCCAGCAGCTTGGAAATTTGGGACAGACTGGGAGAGCAGTACTTC CASSLEIWDRLGEQYF
TRBJ2-1 TRBV7-9 TRBD1 NA TGTGCCAGCAGCTTATCACAGGGGGCGGAGTATGAGCAGTTCTTC CASSLSQGAEYEQFF
TRBJ1-2 TRBV28 NA NA TGTGCCAGCCTAATCGGGGGTGGCTATGGCTACACCTTC CASLIGGGYGYTF
TRBJ2-7 TRBV2 NA once TGTGCCAGCAGTGTGTGGGGAGCTATAGAGCAGTACTTC CASSVWGAIEQYF
TRBJ2-1 TRBV5-5 TRBD2 NA TGTGCCAGCTCCCGGGGCGGACTGACTAGCGGGAGTTTGAATGAGCAGTTCTTC CASSRGGLTSGSLNEQFF
TRBJ2-7 TRBV5-1 NA NA TGCGCCAGCAGCTTGGGTCTAGTTTCCTACGAGCAGTACTTC CASSLGLVSYEQYF
TRBJ1-4 TRBV27 TRBD1 NA TGTGCCAGCAGTTCCGGGACAGTTAATGAAAAACTGTTTTTT CASSSGTVNEKLFF
TRBJ2-7 TRBV10-2 NA NA TGCGCTACTGGGAGCTACGAGCAGTACTTC CATGSYEQYF
TRBJ2-2 TRBV5-1 TRBD1 NA TGCGCCAGCAGTTACAGGGGATTTGATACCGGGGAGCTGTTTTTT CASSYRGFDTGELFF
TRBJ2-7 TRBV7-9 TRBD1 NA TGTGCCAGCAGCCCTAAGTCGGGGACAGGGGTCTACGAGCAGTACTTC CASSPKSGTGVYEQYF
TRBJ2-1 TRBV15 TRBD1 NA TGTGCCACCAGCAGCATGAGGGGGCATTTTAATGAGCAGTTCTTC CATSSMRGHFNEQFF
TRBJ1-5 TRBV5-1 TRBD1 NA TGCGCCAGCAGCCCAGGGGACAGCCTCAATCAGCCCCAGCATTTT CASSPGDSLNQPQHF
TRBJ2-7 TRBV6-1 TRBD2 NA TGTGCCAGCAATCTCGGGACTAGCGGGGTCGAGCAGTACTTC CASNLGTSGVEQYF
TRBJ1-2 TRBV5-1 TRBD1 NA TGCGCCAGCAGCGAGGGACAGGGGGTTATCTATGGCTACACCTTC CASSEGQGVIYGYTF
TRBJ2-3 TRBV18 NA NA TGTGCCAGCTCACCTTGGGCTGTTTCAGATACGCAGTATTTT CASSPWAVSDTQYF
TRBJ2-2 TRBV1 NA NA TGCACCAGCAGCCGCCCCTTCAAGGGACTAGCGGGAGTCGAGGACACCGGGGAGCTGTTTTTT CTSSRPFKGLAGVEDTGELFF
TRBJ2-7 TRBV27 TRBD2 NA TGTGCCAGCAGTATAGGGACTACGTACGAGCAGTACTTC CASSIGTTYEQYF
TRBJ1-2 TRBV7-6 NA NA TGTGCCAGCAGCTCCATAGGCGGATTCTATGGCTACACCTTC CASSSIGGFYGYTF
TRBJ1-1 TRBV20-1 NA NA TGCAGTGCCTCGAGGCAGTCTGAAGCTTTCTTT CSASRQSEAFF
TRBJ2-7 TRBV5-1 NA NA TGCGCCAGCAGCTTGTGGACAGCCTACGAGCAGTACTTC CASSLWTAYEQYF
TRBJ2-7 TRBV19 TRBD2 NA TGTGCCAGTGGCCACCCTCGGGGGGCTACTAGCGGGAGCTACGAGCAGTACTTC CASGHPRGATSGSYEQYF
TRBJ2-1 TRBV10-1 NA NA TGCGCCAGCAGTGTTGGTCAGAATGAGCAGTTCTTC CASSVGQNEQFF
TRBJ1-2 TRBV19 TRBD1 NA TGTGCCAGTAGTGCTCCGGGACAGGGGACTCTCGATAACTATGGCTACACCTTC CASSAPGQGTLDNYGYTF
TRBJ1-1 TRBV6-1 NA NA TGTGCCAGCAAGACGGGGGTAACCACTGAAGCTTTCTTT CASKTGVTTEAFF
TRBJ1-2 TRBV30 NA NA TGTGCCTGGACACAGGGAGGGTATGGCTACACCTTC CAWTQGGYGYTF
TRBJ2-2 TRBV28 TRBD2 NA TGTGCCAGCAGTTTATATACTAGCGGGGACACCGGGGAGCTGTTTTTT CASSLYTSGDTGELFF
TRBJ2-1 TRBV29-1 TRBD2 NA TGCAGCGTTGTTGGGGTAGCGGGATACAATGAGCAGTTCTTC CSVVGVAGYNEQFF
TRBJ2-1 TRBV6-4 TRBD2 NA TGTGCCAGCAGTGAACTCGCGGGAGTGGGCTACAATGAGCAGTTCTTC CASSELAGVGYNEQFF
TRBJ2-5 TRBV29-1 NA NA TGCAGCGTTGGGCTAGCGGAGACCCAGTACTTC CSVGLAETQYF
TRBJ2-7 TRBV5-6 NA NA TGTGCCAGCAGCTTTCTAGGCGAGCAGTACTTC CASSFLGEQYF
TRBJ1-2 TRBV9 NA NA TGTGCCAGCAGCTTCCAAGCCGGGGGTGGCTACACCTTC CASSFQAGGGYTF
TRBJ2-7 TRBV28 TRBD2 NA TGTGCCAGCAGTTTAATGGGACTAGCGTCCCGCGAGCAGTACTTC CASSLMGLASREQYF